This T cell receptor (beta chain) was captured by sequencing in a study of metastatic and nonmetastatic thyroid tumors. On the study more broadly: Samples came from malignant and benign thyroid patients, and repertoires were compared across blood and tumor or nodule tissue.

Patients were all untreated before their thyroid surgery. TCRdb re-called clones from the PCR reads using MiXCR. The repertoire has 65,000 or so clones, less than 5% of them found once; the top ten carry around 22%. In its sample, this clone was seen many times. Sequenced sample: blood. This sequence was found in a female donor with papillary thyroid cancer or a benign thyroid nodule (not recorded which). Some clones in this sample may be carry-over from other donors' samples.

CDR3 DNA sequence: TGTGCCAGCAGTTACTCCAATGAGCAGTTCTTC. Translating gives CASSYSNEQFF. This chain links TRBV6-5 with TRBJ2-1; D call uncertain. The germline V and J ends were trimmed by 0 bases and 6 bases, with 0 bases remaining between them. CDR3 length: 11 residues. Germline CDR1 and CDR2: MNHEY and SVGAGI.